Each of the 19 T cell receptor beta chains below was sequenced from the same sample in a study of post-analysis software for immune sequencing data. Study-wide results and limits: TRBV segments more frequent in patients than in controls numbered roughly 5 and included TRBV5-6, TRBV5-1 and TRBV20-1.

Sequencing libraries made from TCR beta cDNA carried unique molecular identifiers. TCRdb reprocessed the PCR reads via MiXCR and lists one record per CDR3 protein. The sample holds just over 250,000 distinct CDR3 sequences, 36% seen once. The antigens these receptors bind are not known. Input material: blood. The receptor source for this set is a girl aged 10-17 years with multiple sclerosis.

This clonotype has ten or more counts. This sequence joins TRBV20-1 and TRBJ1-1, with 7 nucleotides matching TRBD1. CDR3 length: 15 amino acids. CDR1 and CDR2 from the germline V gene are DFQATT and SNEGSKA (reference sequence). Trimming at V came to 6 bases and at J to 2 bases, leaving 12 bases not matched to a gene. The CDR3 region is CSAPPGGALNTEAFF. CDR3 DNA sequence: TGCAGTGCACCCCCAGGGGGGGCCCTTAACACTGAAGCTTTCTTT.

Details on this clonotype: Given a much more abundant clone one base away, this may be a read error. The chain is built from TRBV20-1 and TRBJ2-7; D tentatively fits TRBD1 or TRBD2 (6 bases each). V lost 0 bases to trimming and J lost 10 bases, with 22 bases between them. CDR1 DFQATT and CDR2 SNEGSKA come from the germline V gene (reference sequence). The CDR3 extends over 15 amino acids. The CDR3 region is CSARDDGRGQEAQYF. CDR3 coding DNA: TGCAGTGCTAGAGATGATGGGCGGGGACAAGAGGCCCAGTACTTC.

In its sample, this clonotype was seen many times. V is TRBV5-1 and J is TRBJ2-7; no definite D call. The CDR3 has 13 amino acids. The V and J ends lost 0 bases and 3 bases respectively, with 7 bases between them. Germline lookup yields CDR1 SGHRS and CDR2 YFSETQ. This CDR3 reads CASSLEPGYEQYF. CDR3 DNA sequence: TGCGCCAGCAGCTTGGAACCGGGCTACGAGCAGTACTTC.

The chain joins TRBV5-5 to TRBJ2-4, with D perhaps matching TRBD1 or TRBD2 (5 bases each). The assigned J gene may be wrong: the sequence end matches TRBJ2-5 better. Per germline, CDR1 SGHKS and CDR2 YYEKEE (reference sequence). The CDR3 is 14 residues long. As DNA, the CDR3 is TGTGCCAGCAGCGTAGGGGACGCAGTGGAGACCCAGTACTTC. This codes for CASSVGDAVETQYF.

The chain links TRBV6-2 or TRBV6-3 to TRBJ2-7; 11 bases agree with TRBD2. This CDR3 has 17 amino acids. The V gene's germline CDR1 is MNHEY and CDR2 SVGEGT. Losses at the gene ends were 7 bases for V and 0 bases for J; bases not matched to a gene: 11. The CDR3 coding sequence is TGTGCCAGCACTATAGGACTAGCGGGTTTGGTCTCCTACGAGCAGTACTTC. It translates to CASTIGLAGLVSYEQYF.

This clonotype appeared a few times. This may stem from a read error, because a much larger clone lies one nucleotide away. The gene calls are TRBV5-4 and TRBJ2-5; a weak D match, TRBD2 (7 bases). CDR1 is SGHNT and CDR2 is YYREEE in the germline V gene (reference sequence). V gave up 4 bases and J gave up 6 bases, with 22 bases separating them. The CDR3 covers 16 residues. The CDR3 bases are TGTGCCAGCAGCCCTCCCCCCTCCGGGGGGCTCAAGACCCAGTACTTC. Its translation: CASSPPPSGGLKTQYF. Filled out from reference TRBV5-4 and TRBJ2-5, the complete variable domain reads ETGVTQSPTHLIKTRGQQVTLRCSSQSGHNTVSWYQQALGQGPQFIFQYYREEENGRGNFPPRFSGLQFPNYSSELNVNALELDDSALYLCASSPPPSGGLKTQYFGPGTRLLVL.

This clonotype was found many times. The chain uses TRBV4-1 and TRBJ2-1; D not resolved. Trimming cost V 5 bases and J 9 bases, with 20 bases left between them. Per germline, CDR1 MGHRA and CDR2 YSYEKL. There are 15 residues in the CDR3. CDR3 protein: CASSYTRIVGGEQFF. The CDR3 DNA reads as TGCGCCAGCAGCTACACCCGGATAGTAGGCGGTGAGCAGTTCTTC.

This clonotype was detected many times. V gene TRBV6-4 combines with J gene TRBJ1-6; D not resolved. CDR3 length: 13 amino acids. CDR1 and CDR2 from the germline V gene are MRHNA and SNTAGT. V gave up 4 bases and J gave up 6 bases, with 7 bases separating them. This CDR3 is CASSVSINSPLHF. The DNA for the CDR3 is TGTGCCAGCAGTGTGTCCATTAATTCACCCCTCCACTTT.

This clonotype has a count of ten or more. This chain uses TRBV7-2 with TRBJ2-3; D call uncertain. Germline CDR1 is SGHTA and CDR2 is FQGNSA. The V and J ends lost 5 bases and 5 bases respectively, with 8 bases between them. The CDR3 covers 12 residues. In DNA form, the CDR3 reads TGTGCCAGCAGCCCCCGAGTAGATACGCAGTATTTT. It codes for CASSPRVDTQYF.

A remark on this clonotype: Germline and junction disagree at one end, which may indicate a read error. The CDR3 DNA reads TGTGCCACCAAAACCGGGACAGGCTCAGGGGTTTACGAAAAACGGTTTTTT. This encodes CATKTGTGSGVYEKRFF. The rearrangement joins TRBV15 to TRBJ1-4; 8 nucleotides line up with TRBD1. The V gene's germline CDR1 is LNHNV and CDR2 YYDKDF (reference sequence). This CDR3 contains 17 residues.

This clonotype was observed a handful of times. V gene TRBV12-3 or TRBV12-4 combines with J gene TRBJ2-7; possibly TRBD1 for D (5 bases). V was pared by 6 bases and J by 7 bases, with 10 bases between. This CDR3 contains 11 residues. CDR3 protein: CASRAGNEQYF. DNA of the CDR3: TGTGCCAGCAGAGCAGGGAATGAGCAGTACTTC.

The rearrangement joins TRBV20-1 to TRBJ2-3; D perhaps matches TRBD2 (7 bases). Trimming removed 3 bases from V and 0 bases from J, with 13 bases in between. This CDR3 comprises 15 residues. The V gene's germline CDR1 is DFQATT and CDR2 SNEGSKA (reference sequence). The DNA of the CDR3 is TGCAGTGCTAGGGGCGGGGGCCCAAGCACAGATACGCAGTATTTT. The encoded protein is CSARGGGPSTDTQYF.

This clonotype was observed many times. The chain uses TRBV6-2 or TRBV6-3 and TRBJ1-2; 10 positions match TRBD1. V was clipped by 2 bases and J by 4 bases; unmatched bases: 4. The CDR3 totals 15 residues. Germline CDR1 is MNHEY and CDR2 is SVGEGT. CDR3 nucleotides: TGTGCCAGCAGTTACGGGACAGGGGTTCCCTATGGCTACACCTTC. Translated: CASSYGTGVPYGYTF.

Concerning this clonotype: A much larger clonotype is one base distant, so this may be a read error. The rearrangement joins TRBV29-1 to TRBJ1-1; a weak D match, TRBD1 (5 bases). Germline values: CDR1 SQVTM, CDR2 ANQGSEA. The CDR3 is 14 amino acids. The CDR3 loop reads CGVADSGGNTEAFF. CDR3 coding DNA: TGCGGCGTTGCCGACAGTGGGGGGAACACTGAAGCTTTCTTT. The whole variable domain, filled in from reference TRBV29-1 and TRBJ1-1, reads SAVISQKPSRDICQRGTSLTIQCQVDSQVTMMFWYRQQPGQSLTLIATANQGSEATYESGFVIDKFPISRPNLTFSTLTVSNMSPEDSSIYLCGVADSGGNTEAFFGQGTRLTVV.

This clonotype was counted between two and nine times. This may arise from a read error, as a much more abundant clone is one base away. CDR3 in amino acids: CATSDPDRFGETQFF. As DNA, the CDR3 is TGTGCCACCAGTGATCCGGACAGGTTCGGAGAGACCCAGTTCTTC. The gene calls are TRBV24-1 and TRBJ2-5, with 7 bases fitting TRBD1. The DNA matches TRBJ2-1 better at its end, which makes the J call doubtful. This CDR3 contains 15 residues. Germline CDR1 KGHDR, CDR2 SFDVKD.

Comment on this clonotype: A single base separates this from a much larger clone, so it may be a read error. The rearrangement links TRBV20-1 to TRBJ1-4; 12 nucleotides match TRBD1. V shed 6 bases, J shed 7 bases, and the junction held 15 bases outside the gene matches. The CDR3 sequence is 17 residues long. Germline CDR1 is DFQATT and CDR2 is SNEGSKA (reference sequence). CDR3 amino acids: CSADGTGGLREGEKLFF. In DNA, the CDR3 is TGCAGTGCCGACGGGACAGGGGGCCTTCGAGAGGGTGAAAAACTGTTTTTT.

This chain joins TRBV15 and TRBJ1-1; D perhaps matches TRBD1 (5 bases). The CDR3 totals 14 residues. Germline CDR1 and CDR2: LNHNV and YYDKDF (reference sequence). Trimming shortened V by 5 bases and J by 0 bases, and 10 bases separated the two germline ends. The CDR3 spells CATSGGRMNTEAFF. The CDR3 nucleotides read TGTGCCACCAGCGGGGGACGGATGAACACTGAAGCTTTCTTT.

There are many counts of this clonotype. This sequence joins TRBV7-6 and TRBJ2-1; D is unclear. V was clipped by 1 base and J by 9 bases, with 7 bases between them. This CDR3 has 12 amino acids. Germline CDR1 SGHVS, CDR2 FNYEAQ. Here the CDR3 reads CASSLGETEQFF. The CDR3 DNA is TGTGCCAGCAGCTTAGGGGAAACTGAGCAGTTCTTC.

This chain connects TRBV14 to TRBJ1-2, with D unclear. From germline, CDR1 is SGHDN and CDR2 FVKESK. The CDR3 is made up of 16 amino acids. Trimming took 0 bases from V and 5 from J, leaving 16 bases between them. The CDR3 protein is CASSQDPGTQSYGYTF. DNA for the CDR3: TGTGCCAGCAGCCAAGATCCGGGAACCCAGAGTTATGGCTACACCTTC.